This T cell receptor beta chain was identified in a study of blood T cell repertoires in COVID-19. Study in general: Acute-phase and convalescent COVID-19 samples originated in the United States, Italy and Spain. In each case, the material was cDNA or gDNA derived from T cells, B-cell-depleted T cells, or PBMCs.

CDR3 size: 13 residues. Trimming left V 2 bases short and J 9 bases short, with 14 bases between. Germline lookup yields CDR1 SEHNR and CDR2 FQNEAQ (reference sequence). Per the study methods: Reference gene primer amplification gave estimated nucleated cell counts. Libraries were prepared by immunoSEQ multiplex PCR; TCRdb keeps only in-frame clonotypes and omits some of them. V and J calls and clone size are as listed in that table; D and trimming were resolved from the DNA. This sample has tens of thousands of clones; roughly 87% occur once, and the top ten carry around 5%. What was sequenced was peripheral blood. The clonotype was recovered from a man aged 60 to 75 with active COVID-19. The genes are TRBV7-9 and TRBJ2-7, with D possibly TRBD1 on 6 matching bases. CDR3 amino acids: CASSLSPGVGQYF. The CDR3 DNA is TGTGCCAGCAGCTTAAGCCCAGGGGTTGGGCAGTACTTC.